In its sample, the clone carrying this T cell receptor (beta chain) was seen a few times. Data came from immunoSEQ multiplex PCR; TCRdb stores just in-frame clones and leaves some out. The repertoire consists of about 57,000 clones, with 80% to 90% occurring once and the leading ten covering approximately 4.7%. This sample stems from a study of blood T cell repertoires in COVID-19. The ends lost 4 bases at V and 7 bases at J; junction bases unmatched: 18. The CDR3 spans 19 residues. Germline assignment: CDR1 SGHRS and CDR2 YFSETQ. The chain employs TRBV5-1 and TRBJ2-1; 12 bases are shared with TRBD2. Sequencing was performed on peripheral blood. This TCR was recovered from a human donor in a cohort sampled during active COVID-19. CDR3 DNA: TGCGCCAGCAGCGAGGTAGGGACTAGCGGGTTCCGAACCGTTAATGAGCAGTTCTTC. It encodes CASSEVGTSGFRTVNEQFF. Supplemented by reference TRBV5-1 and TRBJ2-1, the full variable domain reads KAGVTQTPRYLIKTRGQQVTLSCSPISGHRSVSWYQQTPGQGLQFLFEYFSETQRNKGNFPGRFSGRQFSNSRSEMNVSTLELGDSALYLCASSEVGTSGFRTVNEQFFGPGTRLTVL.